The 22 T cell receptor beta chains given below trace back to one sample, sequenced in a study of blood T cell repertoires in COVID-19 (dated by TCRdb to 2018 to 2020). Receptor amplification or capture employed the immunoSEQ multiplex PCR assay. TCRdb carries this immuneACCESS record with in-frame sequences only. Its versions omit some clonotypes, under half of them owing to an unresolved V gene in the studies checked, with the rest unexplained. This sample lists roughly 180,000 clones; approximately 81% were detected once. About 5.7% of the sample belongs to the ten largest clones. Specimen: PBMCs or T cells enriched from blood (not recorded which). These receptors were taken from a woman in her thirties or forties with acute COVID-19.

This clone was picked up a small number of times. DNA for the CDR3: TGTGCCAGCAGACAATCACTAGGAGTGGGCTACGAGCAGTACTTC. Translating it yields CASRQSLGVGYEQYF. V gene TRBV6-5 combines with J gene TRBJ2-7; D might be TRBD2 (5 bases). The CDR3 covers 15 residues. With 6 bases removed from V and 3 bases from J, the gap between germline ends came to 18 bases. Germline CDR1 and CDR2: MNHEY and SVGAGI.

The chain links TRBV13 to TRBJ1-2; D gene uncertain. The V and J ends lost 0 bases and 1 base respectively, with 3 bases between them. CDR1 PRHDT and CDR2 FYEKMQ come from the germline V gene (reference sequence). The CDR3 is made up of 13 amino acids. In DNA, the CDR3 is TGTGCCAGCAGCTTAGGCAGTAACTATGGCTACACCTTC. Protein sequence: CASSLGSNYGYTF. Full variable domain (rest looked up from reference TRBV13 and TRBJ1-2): AAGVIQSPRHLIKEKRETATLKCYPIPRHDTVYWYQQGPGQDPQFLISFYEKMQSDKGSIPDRFSAQQFSDYHSELNMSSLELGDSALYFCASSLGSNYGYTFGSGTRLTVV.

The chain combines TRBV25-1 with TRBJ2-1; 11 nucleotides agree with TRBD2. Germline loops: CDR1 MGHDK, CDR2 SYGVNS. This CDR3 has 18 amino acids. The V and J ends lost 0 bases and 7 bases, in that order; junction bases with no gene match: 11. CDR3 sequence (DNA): TGTGCCAGCAGTGAATACCCCGGGACTAGCGGACGTGGGAATGAGCAGTTCTTC. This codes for CASSEYPGTSGRGNEQFF.

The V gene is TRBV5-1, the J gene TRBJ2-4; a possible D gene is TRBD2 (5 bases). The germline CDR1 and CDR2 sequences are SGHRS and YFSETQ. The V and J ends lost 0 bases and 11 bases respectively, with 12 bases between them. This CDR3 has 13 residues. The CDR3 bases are TGCGCCAGCAGCTTGGCGGGATTAAGTGTTCAGTACTTC. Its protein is CASSLAGLSVQYF.

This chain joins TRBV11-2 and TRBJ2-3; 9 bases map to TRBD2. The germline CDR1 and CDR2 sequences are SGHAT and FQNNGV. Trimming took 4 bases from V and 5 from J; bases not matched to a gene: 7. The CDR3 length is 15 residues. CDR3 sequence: CASSSLSGRGDTQYF. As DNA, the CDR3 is TGTGCCAGCAGCTCCCTTAGCGGGAGAGGAGATACGCAGTATTTT.

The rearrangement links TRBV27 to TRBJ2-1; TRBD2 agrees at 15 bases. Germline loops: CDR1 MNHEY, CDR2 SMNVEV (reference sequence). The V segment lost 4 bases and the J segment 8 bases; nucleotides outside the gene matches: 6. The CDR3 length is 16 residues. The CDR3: CASSSRTSGRGHEQFF. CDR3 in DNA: TGTGCCAGCAGTTCTCGGACTAGCGGGAGGGGTCATGAGCAGTTCTTC.

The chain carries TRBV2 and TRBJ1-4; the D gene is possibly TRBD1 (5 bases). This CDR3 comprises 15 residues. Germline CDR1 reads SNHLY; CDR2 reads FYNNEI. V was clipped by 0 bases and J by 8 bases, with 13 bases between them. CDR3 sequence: CASSEAGQDWEKLFF. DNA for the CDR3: TGTGCCAGCAGTGAAGCGGGGCAGGATTGGGAAAAACTGTTTTTT.

The CDR3 protein is CASSSLTGASSYEQYV. CDR3 nucleotides: TGTGCCAGCAGCTCCCTGACAGGGGCGAGCTCCTACGAGCAGTACGTC. The chain recombines TRBV7-8 with TRBJ2-7; 8 nucleotides agree with TRBD1. CDR3 length equals 16 residues. Unmatched junction bases numbered 8, after V lost 4 bases and J lost 0 bases. Germline values: CDR1 SGHVS, CDR2 FQNEAQ.

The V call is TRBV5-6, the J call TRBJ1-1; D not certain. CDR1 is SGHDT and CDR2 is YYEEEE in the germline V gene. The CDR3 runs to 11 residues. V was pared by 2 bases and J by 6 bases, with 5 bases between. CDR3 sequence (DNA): TGTGCCAGCAGCTTTCTAGCTGAAGCTTTCTTT. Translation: CASSFLAEAFF.

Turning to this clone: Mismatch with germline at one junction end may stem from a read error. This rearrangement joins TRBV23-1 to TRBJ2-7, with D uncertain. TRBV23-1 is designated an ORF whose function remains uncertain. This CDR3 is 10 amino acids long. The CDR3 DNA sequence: TGCGCCAGCAGTCTGCGGCCAGCACCCTTC. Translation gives CASSLRPAPF.

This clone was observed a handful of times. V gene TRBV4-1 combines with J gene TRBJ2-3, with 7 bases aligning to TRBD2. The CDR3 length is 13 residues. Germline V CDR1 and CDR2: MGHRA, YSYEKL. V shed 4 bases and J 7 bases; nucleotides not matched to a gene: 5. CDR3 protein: CASSPSAGYTQYF. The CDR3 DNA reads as TGCGCCAGCAGCCCCTCAGCGGGGTATACGCAGTATTTT.

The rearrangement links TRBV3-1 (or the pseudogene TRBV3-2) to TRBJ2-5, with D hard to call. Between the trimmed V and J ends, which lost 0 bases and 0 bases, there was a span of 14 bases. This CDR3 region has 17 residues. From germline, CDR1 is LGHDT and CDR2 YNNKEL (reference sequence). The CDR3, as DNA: TGTGCCAGCAGCCAAGATATTCGACAAAAGTACCAAGAGACCCAGTACTTC. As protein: CASSQDIRQKYQETQYF.

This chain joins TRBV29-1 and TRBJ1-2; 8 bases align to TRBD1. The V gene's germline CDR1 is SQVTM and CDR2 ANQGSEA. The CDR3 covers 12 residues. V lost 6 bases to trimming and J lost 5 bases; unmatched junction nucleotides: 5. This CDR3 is CSVRQGAYGYTF. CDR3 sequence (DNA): TGCAGCGTCCGGCAGGGGGCTTATGGCTACACCTTC.

The CDR3 coding sequence is TGCGCCAGCAGCCCAGCAACTAGCGGGAGTTCAAATGAGCAGTTCTTC. It specifies CASSPATSGSSNEQFF. The chain joins TRBV5-1 to TRBJ2-1; 11 bases line up with TRBD2. V dropped 4 bases and J dropped 7; count of bases not matched to a gene: 10. Germline CDR1 and CDR2: SGHRS and YFSETQ. This CDR3 has 16 residues.

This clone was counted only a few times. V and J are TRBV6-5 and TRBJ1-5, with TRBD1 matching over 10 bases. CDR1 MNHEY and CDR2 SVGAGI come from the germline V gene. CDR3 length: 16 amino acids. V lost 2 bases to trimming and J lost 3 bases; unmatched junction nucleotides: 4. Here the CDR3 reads CASSYTGQGNNQPQHF. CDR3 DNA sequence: TGTGCCAGCAGTTACACGGGACAGGGGAACAATCAGCCCCAGCATTTT.

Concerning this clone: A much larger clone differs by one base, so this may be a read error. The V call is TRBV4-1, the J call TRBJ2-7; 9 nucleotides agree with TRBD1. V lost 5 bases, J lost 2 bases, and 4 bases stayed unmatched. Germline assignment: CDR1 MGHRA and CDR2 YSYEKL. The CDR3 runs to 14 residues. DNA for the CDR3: TGCGCCAGCAGCTTCGGGACAGGGACCTACGAGCAGTACTTC. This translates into CASSFGTGTYEQYF.

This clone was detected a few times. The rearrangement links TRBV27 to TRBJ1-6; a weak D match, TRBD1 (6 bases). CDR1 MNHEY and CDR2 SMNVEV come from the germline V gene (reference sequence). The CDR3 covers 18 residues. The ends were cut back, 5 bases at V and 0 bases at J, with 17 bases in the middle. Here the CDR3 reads CASSAKSGVSSYNSPLHF. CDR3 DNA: TGTGCCAGCAGTGCTAAATCAGGGGTGAGCTCCTATAATTCACCCCTCCACTTT.

CDR3 amino acids: CAIGQGPEQYV. CDR3 DNA: TGTGCCATAGGACAGGGACCCGAGCAGTACGTC. The chain combines TRBV10-3 with TRBJ2-7, with 8 bases matching TRBD1. The CDR3 runs 11 residues. Germline V gives CDR1 ENHRY, CDR2 SYGVKD. Trimming cost V 9 bases and J 6 bases; bases outside gene matches: 4.

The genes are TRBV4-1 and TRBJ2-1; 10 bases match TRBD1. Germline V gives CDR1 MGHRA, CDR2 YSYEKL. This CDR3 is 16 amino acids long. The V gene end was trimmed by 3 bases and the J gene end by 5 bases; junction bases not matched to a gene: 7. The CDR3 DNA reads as TGCGCCAGCAGCCACCCTTCCGGGACAGGGGACAATGAGCAGTTCTTC. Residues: CASSHPSGTGDNEQFF.

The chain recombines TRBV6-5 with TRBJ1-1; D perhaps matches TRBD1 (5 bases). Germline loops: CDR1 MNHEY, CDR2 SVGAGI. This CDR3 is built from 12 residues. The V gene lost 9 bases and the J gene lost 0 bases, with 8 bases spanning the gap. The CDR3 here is CASSTVNTEAFF. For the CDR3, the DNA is TGTGCCAGTTCGACAGTGAACACTGAAGCTTTCTTT.

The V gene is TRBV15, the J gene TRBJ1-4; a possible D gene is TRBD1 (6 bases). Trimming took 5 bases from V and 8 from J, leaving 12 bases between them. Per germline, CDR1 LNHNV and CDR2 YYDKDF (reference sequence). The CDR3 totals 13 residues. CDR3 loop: CATSSLTGEKLFF. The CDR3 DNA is TGTGCCACCAGCTCCTTGACAGGCGAAAAACTGTTTTTT.

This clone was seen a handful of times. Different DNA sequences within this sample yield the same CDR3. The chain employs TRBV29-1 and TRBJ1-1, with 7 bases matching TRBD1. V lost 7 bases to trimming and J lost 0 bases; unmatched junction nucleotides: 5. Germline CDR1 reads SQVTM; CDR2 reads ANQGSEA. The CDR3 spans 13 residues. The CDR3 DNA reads TGCAGCGGACGACAGGGCATGAACACTGAAGCTTTCTTT. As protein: CSGRQGMNTEAFF.